Below, 23 T cell receptor beta chains from the same sample are listed, as sequenced in a study of post-analysis software for immune sequencing data. Study-wide results and limits: Relative to controls, patients had 5 or 6 TRBV segments at higher frequency, with TRBV5-6, TRBV5-1 and TRBV20-1 among these.

Libraries were made from TCR beta cDNA, and they carried unique molecular identifiers. TCRdb ran MiXCR on the PCR reads and lists one entry per CDR3 protein. The sample has roughly 870,000 distinct CDR3 sequences; 53% are singletons. Their specific antigens are unknown. Material for sequencing was blood. The receptors were sampled from a girl aged 5-17 years with multiple sclerosis.

In nucleotides, the CDR3 is TGTGCCAGCTCACGGGGAGCGAGCTCCTACGAGCAGTACTTC. It encodes CASSRGASSYEQYF. The chain carries TRBV18 and TRBJ2-7, with D tentatively TRBD2 (5 bases). Germline V gene data show CDR1 as KGHSH and CDR2 as LQKENI. Trimming cost V 4 bases and J 0 bases, with 10 bases left between them. The CDR3 spans 14 residues.

The chain uses TRBV4-2 and TRBJ2-1, with TRBD2 matching over 9 bases. Looked up from germline, CDR1 is LGHNA and CDR2 is YNFKEQ. J lost 8 bases, V lost 0 bases, and 8 bases had no gene match. The CDR3 has 16 amino acids. The CDR3 is CASSQDNATSGYEQFF. Written as DNA, the CDR3 is TGTGCCAGCAGCCAAGATAACGCGACTAGCGGTTATGAGCAGTTCTTC.

This clonotype showed up just a few times. The chain recombines TRBV6-2 or TRBV6-3 with TRBJ2-3, with D possibly TRBD2 on 6 matching bases. Trimming cost V 6 bases and J 5 bases, with 9 bases left between them. Germline assignment: CDR1 MNHEY and CDR2 SVGEGT. The CDR3 loop spans 12 amino acids. CDR3 amino acids: CASREEGDTQYF. DNA for the CDR3: TGTGCCAGCAGGGAGGAGGGAGATACGCAGTATTTT.

The chain recombines TRBV4-1 with TRBJ2-3; TRBD2 matches 10 bases. CDR1 is MGHRA and CDR2 is YSYEKL in the germline V gene. The ends lost 3 bases at V and 6 bases at J; junction bases unmatched: 18. CDR3 length: 19 residues. The CDR3 is CASSQINAGASGSADTQYF. In DNA form, the CDR3 reads TGCGCCAGCAGCCAGATCAATGCAGGGGCTAGCGGGAGTGCGGATACGCAGTATTTT.

This clonotype was seen more than once but under ten times. This sequence joins TRBV5-1 and TRBJ2-7; D not certain. From germline, CDR1 is SGHRS and CDR2 YFSETQ. This CDR3 contains 14 residues. With 0 bases removed from V and 6 bases from J, the gap between germline ends came to 13 bases. The chain's CDR3 is CASSLDLRATEQYF. For the CDR3, the DNA is TGCGCCAGCAGCTTGGACCTGAGAGCAACCGAGCAGTACTTC.

There are a few counts of this clonotype. CDR3 amino acids: CASSPYTDIYGYTF. CDR3 bases: TGTGCCAGCAGCCCATACACGGATATCTATGGCTACACCTTC. The chain has TRBV7-8 and TRBJ1-2; no firm D call. The CDR3 has 14 residues. The germline gives CDR1 SGHVS, CDR2 FQNEAQ. V was clipped by 5 bases and J by 4 bases, with 14 bases between them.

The gene calls are TRBV14 and TRBJ2-4; D remains unclear. The J call is doubtful: the DNA matches TRBJ2-7 better. The CDR3 is 13 amino acids. CDR1 SGHDN and CDR2 FVKESK come from the germline V gene. The CDR3 is CASSQDPALEQYF. CDR3 DNA sequence: TGTGCCAGCAGCCAAGATCCGGCCCTCGAGCAGTACTTC.

The V call is TRBV3-1, the J call TRBJ2-5; TRBD2 matches 9 bases. Germline V gene data show CDR1 as LGHDT and CDR2 as YNNKEL (reference sequence). V was pared by 1 base and J by 5 bases, with 14 bases of the junction left unmatched. The CDR3 has 18 residues. The CDR3 reads CASSQVVGSSGSWETQYF. The CDR3 nucleotides are TGTGCCAGCAGCCAAGTAGTTGGGAGTAGCGGGAGTTGGGAGACCCAGTACTTC.

The chain recombines TRBV20-1 with TRBJ1-5, with 7 bases lining up with TRBD1. The V segment lost 5 bases and the J segment 4 bases; nucleotides outside the gene matches: 8. This CDR3 has 14 amino acids. The germline V gene encodes CDR1 DFQATT and CDR2 SNEGSKA (reference sequence). In nucleotides, the CDR3 is TGCAGTGCTTTGCCCGGGACAGCAAATCAGCCCCAGCATTTT. Its protein product is CSALPGTANQPQHF.

The chain employs TRBV2 and TRBJ2-7; TRBD1 matches at 9 bases. Germline loops: CDR1 SNHLY, CDR2 FYNNEI. There are 13 residues in the CDR3. V dropped 8 bases and J dropped 2; count of bases not matched to a gene: 4. CDR3 DNA: TGTGCCAGCGGGACAGGGTTAACCTACGAGCAGTACTTC. Translation gives CASGTGLTYEQYF.

The J gene is TRBJ2-7, the V gene TRBV7-3, with D hard to call. The CDR3 is made up of 13 amino acids. Trimming cost V 5 bases and J 3 bases, with 11 bases left between them. Germline assignment: CDR1 SGHTA and CDR2 FQGTGA. The DNA for the CDR3 is TGTGCCAGCAGCCTCACGGAGATCTACGAGCAGTACTTC. Protein product: CASSLTEIYEQYF. Drawing the rest from reference TRBV7-3 and TRBJ2-7, the complete variable domain is GAGVSQTPSNKVTEKGKYVELRCDPISGHTALYWYRQSLGQGPEFLIYFQGTGAADDSGLPNDRFFAVRPEGSVSTLKIQRTERGDSAVYLCASSLTEIYEQYFGPGTRLTVT.

Only one count was recorded for this clonotype. The genes are TRBV20-1 and TRBJ2-7, with TRBD2 matching over 7 bases. Germline loops: CDR1 DFQATT, CDR2 SNEGSKA (reference sequence). The CDR3 sequence is 17 residues long. The CDR3 sequence: CREERERNSSSSYEQYF. CDR3 DNA sequence: TGCAGGGAGGAGCGGGAAAGAAACTCGTCTAGCTCCTACGAGCAGTACTTC.

This clonotype was observed a handful of times. The chain couples TRBV11-2 to TRBJ2-7, with 13 nucleotides matching TRBD2. Germline loops: CDR1 SGHAT, CDR2 FQNNGV. The V and J ends lost 3 bases and 2 bases, in that order; junction bases with no gene match: 4. This CDR3 is 16 amino acids long. In DNA, the CDR3 is TGTGCCAGCAGCTTGACTAGCGGGGGGAACCCCTACGAGCAGTACTTC. Translation: CASSLTSGGNPYEQYF.

The chain couples TRBV7-9 to TRBJ1-4, with D tentatively TRBD1 (6 bases). CDR3 size: 14 residues. Germline lookup yields CDR1 SEHNR and CDR2 FQNEAQ (reference sequence). V dropped 7 bases and J dropped 7 bases, with 16 bases sitting between them. CDR3 protein: CASNRAGAVEKLFF. The DNA of the CDR3 is TGTGCCAGCAACCGGGCGGGGGCGGTTGAAAAACTGTTTTTT.

CDR3: CSANLPLNSGRSYNEQFF. The CDR3 DNA reads TGCAGTGCCAACCTACCGCTGAACAGCGGGAGATCCTACAATGAGCAGTTCTTC. V usage is TRBV20-1 and J usage is TRBJ2-1, with 8 bases lining up with TRBD2. Germline V gene data show CDR1 as DFQATT and CDR2 as SNEGSKA (reference sequence). J was trimmed by 1 base and V by 6 bases; bases with no gene match: 17. CDR3 length: 18 amino acids.

This clonotype was seen a few times. V is TRBV3-1 and J is TRBJ2-5; D gene uncertain. V dropped 0 bases and J dropped 3 bases, with 5 bases sitting between them. Germline CDR1 LGHDT, CDR2 YNNKEL (reference sequence). The CDR3 runs 13 residues. The CDR3 nucleotides are TGTGCCAGCAGCCAAGATCTGAAAGAGACCCAGTACTTC. It encodes CASSQDLKETQYF.

CDR3 in DNA: TGTGCCAGCAGCTGGGCACTTGGGGGACCTCATAGCGCAGATACGCAGTATTTT. It codes for CASSWALGGPHSADTQYF. The V and J genes are TRBV5-6 and TRBJ2-3; D might be TRBD1 or TRBD2, each matching 5 bases. The V and J ends lost 3 bases and 4 bases respectively, with 24 bases between them. CDR3 length equals 18 residues. Germline loops: CDR1 SGHDT, CDR2 YYEEEE.

V usage is TRBV6-1 and J usage is TRBJ2-1; no firm D call. Germline CDR1 reads MNHNS; CDR2 reads SASEGT. The CDR3 covers 12 residues. V was shortened by 8 bases and J by 0 bases, with 5 bases between the two germline ends. The CDR3 loop reads CASVVSYNEQFF. CDR3 nucleotide sequence: TGTGCCAGCGTCGTCTCCTACAATGAGCAGTTCTTC.

This chain uses TRBV12-3 or TRBV12-4 with TRBJ2-7; D is perhaps TRBD1 (7 bases). There are 16 residues in the CDR3. V was shortened by 7 bases and J by 4 bases, with 23 bases between the two germline ends. The CDR3 is CASIFSSGQGGYEQYF. As DNA, the CDR3 is TGTGCCAGCATCTTTTCCTCGGGGCAGGGGGGATACGAGCAGTACTTC.

The chain links TRBV6-6 to TRBJ2-7, with 8 bases fitting TRBD2. This CDR3 spans 15 amino acids. The V segment lost 7 bases and the J segment 4 bases; nucleotides outside the gene matches: 12. Germline assignment: CDR1 MNHNY and CDR2 SVGAGI (reference sequence). CDR3 bases: TGTGCCAGCACCATTCGGGGGGGCGCTGAATACGAGCAGTACTTC. It specifies CASTIRGGAEYEQYF.

The chain joins TRBV11-2 to TRBJ2-4; unclear D gene. CDR3 length equals 11 residues. Germline values: CDR1 SGHAT, CDR2 FQNNGV. Trimming removed 1 base at V and 14 bases at J, with 9 bases between. CDR3 nucleotides: TGTGCCAGCAGCTTAGTAGTCGACAAGTACTTC. Translation: CASSLVVDKYF.

CDR3 region: CSSSSSGRAYEQFF. The CDR3 DNA sequence: TGCAGCTCTTCCTCTAGTGGGAGGGCGTATGAGCAGTTCTTC. The chain has TRBV29-1 and TRBJ2-1; the match to TRBD2 covers 7 bases. CDR1 is SQVTM and CDR2 is ANQGSEA in the germline V gene. The CDR3 covers 14 residues. V lost 8 bases, J lost 8 bases, and 15 bases stayed unmatched.

CDR3 sequence (DNA): TGTGCCAGCAGTCAAGCGGAGAGCTCCTACAATGAGCAGTTCTTC. It codes for CASSQAESSYNEQFF. V usage is TRBV12-3 or TRBV12-4 and J usage is TRBJ2-1, with D tentatively TRBD2 (5 bases). This CDR3 has 15 residues. V dropped 5 bases and J dropped 0 bases, with 11 bases sitting between them.